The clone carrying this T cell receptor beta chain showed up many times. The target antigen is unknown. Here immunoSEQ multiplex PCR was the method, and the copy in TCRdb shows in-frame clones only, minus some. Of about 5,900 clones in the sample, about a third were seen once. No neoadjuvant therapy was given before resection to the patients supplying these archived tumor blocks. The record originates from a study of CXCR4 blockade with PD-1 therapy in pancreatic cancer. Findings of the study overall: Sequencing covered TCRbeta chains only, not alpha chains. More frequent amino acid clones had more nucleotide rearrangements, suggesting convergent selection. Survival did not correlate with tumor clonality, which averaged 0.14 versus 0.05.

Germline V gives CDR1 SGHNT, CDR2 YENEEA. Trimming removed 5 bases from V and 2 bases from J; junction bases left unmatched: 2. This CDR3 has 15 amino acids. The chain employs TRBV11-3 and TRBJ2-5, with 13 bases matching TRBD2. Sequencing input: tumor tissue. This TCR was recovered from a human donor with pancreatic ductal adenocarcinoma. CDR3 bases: TGTGCCAGCAGCGAGGGACTAGCGGGACAAGAGACCCAGTACTTC. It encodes CASSEGLAGQETQYF.